A single TCR beta chain is shown here with its context. PCR involved 60 Vbeta and 13 Jbeta primers. Assay: immunoSEQ multiplex PCR; the TCRdb copy retains only in-frame clones and omits some. Counted here are around 150,000 clones, about 82% occurring once; the ten biggest clones make up roughly 7.6%. This entry comes from a study of cytomegalovirus exposure and HLA in healthy donors. Study overall: An early data release held tens of millions of unique TCRs from HLA-typed donors.

Input material: PBMCs. This receptor was identified in a woman in her thirties in good health and CMV-seropositive.

CDR3 in DNA: TGTGCCAGCAGCCAAAACGCGGGGGGGCCGACAGATACGCAGTATTTT. It specifies CASSQNAGGPTDTQYF. The V gene is TRBV4-2, the J gene TRBJ2-3; 9 bases line up with TRBD2. This CDR3 has 16 amino acids. Germline V lookup: CDR1 LGHNA, CDR2 YNFKEQ. Germline trimming cut 2 bases from V and 3 bases from J; bases unmatched to any gene: 6.